Below are 23 T cell receptor beta chains sequenced from a single sample in a study of early T cells in non-severe SARS-CoV-2 infection. TCRdb reprocessed the 5' RACE reads via MiXCR and lists one record per CDR3 protein. The repertoire holds fewer than 65,000 distinct CDR3 sequences, with 8.7% as singletons. This material consisted of whole blood, taken at baseline. These receptors were obtained from an adult who was a healthcare worker with PCR-confirmed SARS-CoV-2 infection or an uninfected control (not recorded which).

This clonotype was observed a few times. The chain carries TRBV10-1 and TRBJ2-2, with TRBD2 matching 11 bases. Germline CDR1 reads WNHNN; CDR2 reads SYGVQD (reference sequence). The CDR3 loop spans 19 amino acids. Germline trimming cut 4 bases from V and 0 bases from J; bases unmatched to any gene: 10. The CDR3 spells CASSGPLSGRAPNTGELFF. The DNA of the CDR3 is TGCGCCAGCAGTGGCCCTCTTAGCGGGAGGGCCCCGAACACCGGGGAGCTGTTTTTT.

In this sample, this clonotype turned up a few times. The chain carries TRBV27 and TRBJ1-2, with D possibly matching TRBD1 (5 bases). The CDR3 runs 16 residues. Germline loops: CDR1 MNHEY, CDR2 SMNVEV (reference sequence). The V and J ends lost 3 bases and 2 bases respectively, with 16 bases between them. The DNA for the CDR3 is TGTGCCAGCAGTTTTCTCCCAGGGACGGGAAACTATGGCTACACCTTC. It encodes CASSFLPGTGNYGYTF.

The chain links TRBV7-9 to TRBJ2-5, with a weak D call TRBD2 (5 bases). CDR1 and CDR2 from the germline V gene are SEHNR and FQNEAQ (reference sequence). There are 14 residues in the CDR3. V was clipped by 5 bases and J by 5 bases, with 15 bases between them. CDR3 sequence: CASSRTSAGETQYF. DNA of the CDR3: TGTGCCAGCAGCAGGACTTCTGCTGGGGAGACCCAGTACTTC.

This chain joins TRBV29-1 and TRBJ1-5, with a possible D match to TRBD1 (5 bases). This CDR3 has 14 amino acids. The germline V gene encodes CDR1 SQVTM and CDR2 ANQGSEA. V gave up 1 base and J gave up 4 bases, with 11 bases separating them. CDR3 sequence reads: CSVEGSGPNQPQHF. As DNA, the CDR3 is TGCAGCGTTGAAGGGTCAGGGCCTAATCAGCCCCAGCATTTT.

The table lists this clonotype with many counts. CDR3 amino acids: CASSLSFGGEGTEAFF. The DNA of the CDR3 is TGTGCCAGCAGTTTGTCGTTCGGAGGGGAAGGGACTGAAGCTTTCTTT. V gene TRBV12-3 or TRBV12-4 combines with J gene TRBJ1-1; possible D gene TRBD1, 5 bases. The V end was cut by 3 bases, the J end by 5 bases, with 19 bases between. The CDR3 spans 16 residues.

The chain links TRBV20-1 to TRBJ1-6, with a possible D match to TRBD1 (5 bases). Germline CDR1 and CDR2: DFQATT and SNEGSKA (reference sequence). V lost 0 bases and J 6 bases, leaving 27 bases between the germline ends. CDR3 length: 20 amino acids. CDR3 region: CSARDIGDGLNGGFNSPLHF. The DNA for the CDR3 is TGCAGTGCTAGAGATATCGGGGATGGGTTAAACGGGGGATTTAATTCACCCCTCCACTTT.

This clonotype was seen many times. The chain recombines TRBV11-2 with TRBJ2-7, with D perhaps matching TRBD1 (6 bases). Deletions cut 5 bases from V and 5 bases from J, with 22 bases between. CDR1 and CDR2 (germline): SGHAT, FQNNGV. This CDR3 region has 16 residues. This CDR3 is CASSPQPFAGVDEQYF. The DNA for the CDR3 is TGTGCCAGCAGCCCCCAGCCTTTCGCAGGGGTGGACGAGCAGTACTTC.

This clonotype was found many times. V is TRBV29-1 and J is TRBJ1-1; D remains ambiguous. Germline CDR1 SQVTM, CDR2 ANQGSEA. CDR3 size: 8 residues. CDR3 in amino acids: CLATEAFF. DNA of the CDR3: TGCTTGGCGACTGAAGCTTTCTTT.

This chain links TRBV6-6 with TRBJ1-2; 7 nucleotides line up with TRBD1. Trimming took 6 bases from V and 2 from J; bases not matched to a gene: 6. The CDR3 is 14 amino acids. The germline gives CDR1 MNHNY, CDR2 SVGAGI (reference sequence). CDR3 sequence: CASSRGQLNYGYTF. The CDR3 DNA sequence: TGTGCCAGCAGCCGGGGACAGCTAAACTATGGCTACACCTTC.

This clonotype came up a few times. The V call is TRBV5-1, the J call TRBJ2-7, with a weak D call TRBD1 (6 bases). The length of the CDR3 is 11 residues. The V end lost 2 bases, the J end lost 9 bases, and 9 bases lay between the germline ends. Germline V gene data show CDR1 as SGHRS and CDR2 as YFSETQ. CDR3 region: CASSFGGWQYF. Here the CDR3 DNA reads TGCGCCAGCAGCTTTGGGGGCTGGCAGTACTTC.

The chain carries TRBV6-1 and TRBJ1-2, with D perhaps TRBD1 (5 bases). CDR3 length equals 16 residues. Trimming removed 7 bases at V and 4 bases at J, with 22 bases between. Germline-derived CDR1 and CDR2 are MNHNS and SASEGT. CDR3 protein: CASTDNLPGGGYGYTF. Here the CDR3 DNA reads TGTGCCAGCACGGACAATCTTCCAGGCGGGGGCTATGGCTACACCTTC.

The J gene is TRBJ2-1, the V gene TRBV12-3 or TRBV12-4; 7 nucleotides agree with TRBD1. Unmatched junction bases numbered 9, after V lost 5 bases and J lost 5 bases. This CDR3 is built from 15 residues. The CDR3 region is CASSLGQAQHNEQFF. The CDR3 DNA reads as TGTGCCAGCAGTCTCGGACAGGCCCAACACAATGAGCAGTTCTTC.

The chain couples TRBV5-1 to TRBJ1-2, with TRBD1 matching over 8 bases. V shed 0 bases, J shed 8 bases, and the junction held 6 bases outside the gene matches. The CDR3 covers 14 residues. The germline V gene has CDR1 SGHRS and CDR2 YFSETQ. CDR3 sequence reads: CASSLAGRGQGYTF. The CDR3 region has the DNA TGCGCCAGCAGCTTGGCCGGCAGGGGGCAAGGCTACACCTTC.

The CDR3 reads CASSYETGAWAFF. The CDR3 bases are TGTGCCAGCAGTTACGAGACAGGGGCTTGGGCTTTCTTT. The rearrangement uses TRBV6-5 and TRBJ1-1; TRBD1 matches at 8 bases. Germline trimming cut 2 bases from V and 11 bases from J; bases unmatched to any gene: 7. Germline lookup yields CDR1 MNHEY and CDR2 SVGAGI. The CDR3 has 13 amino acids.

This clonotype came up a few times. This sequence joins TRBV5-1 and TRBJ1-1, with D possibly TRBD1 on 5 matching bases. This CDR3 is 14 amino acids long. Germline V gene lookup returns CDR1 SGHRS and CDR2 YFSETQ. Trimming took 3 bases from V and 5 from J, leaving 14 bases between them. The DNA for the CDR3 is TGCGCCAGCAGCTCAACCGCAGGGTGGACTGAAGCTTTCTTT. This codes for CASSSTAGWTEAFF.

This clonotype was counted at least ten times. The V call is TRBV20-1, the J call TRBJ2-5; TRBD2 agrees at 11 bases. The germline V gene encodes CDR1 DFQATT and CDR2 SNEGSKA (reference sequence). This CDR3 is built from 15 residues. The V segment lost 0 bases and the J segment 1 base; nucleotides outside the gene matches: 1. The CDR3 nucleotides are TGCAGTGCTAGAGATAGCGGGAGGGCCCAAGAGACCCAGTACTTC. It specifies CSARDSGRAQETQYF.

Many counts were recorded for this clonotype. V is TRBV12-3 or TRBV12-4 and J is TRBJ2-2; the D gene is possibly TRBD1 (6 bases). This CDR3 contains 12 residues. The germline V and J ends were trimmed by 5 bases and 10 bases, with 11 bases remaining between them. This chain's CDR3 is CASSTGQTELFF. CDR3 bases: TGTGCCAGCAGTACTGGACAGACGGAGCTGTTTTTT.

The chain couples TRBV29-1 to TRBJ2-3, with D uncertain. The V gene's germline CDR1 is SQVTM and CDR2 ANQGSEA. Trimming pared 0 bases from V and 6 bases from J, leaving 13 bases between. CDR3 length: 14 amino acids. The CDR3 DNA reads as TGCAGCGTTGAAGAGGTCAACCTCGTGGATACGCAGTATTTT. It yields the protein CSVEEVNLVDTQYF.

This clonotype was seen ten or more times. The rearrangement uses TRBV29-1 and TRBJ2-5; tentative D call: TRBD2 (5 bases). Germline loops: CDR1 SQVTM, CDR2 ANQGSEA. The length of the CDR3 is 12 residues. V dropped 6 bases and J dropped 5 bases, with 13 bases sitting between them. For the CDR3, the DNA is TGCAGCGTGATAGCGCCCGGGGAGACCCAGTACTTC. It codes for CSVIAPGETQYF.

This clonotype was picked up many times. The V and J genes are TRBV12-3 or TRBV12-4 and TRBJ1-2; D gene unclear. Trimming removed 7 bases from V and 3 bases from J, with 15 bases in between. The CDR3 is 14 amino acids. The CDR3 loop is CASTPNGVDYGYTF. CDR3 bases: TGTGCCAGCACTCCTAATGGGGTGGACTATGGCTACACCTTC.

The CDR3 nucleotides are TGTGCCAGCAGCCAAGTAAACGAGCAGTACTTC. Its protein product is CASSQVNEQYF. This sequence joins TRBV3-1 and TRBJ2-7, with D hard to call. Germline V gene data show CDR1 as LGHDT and CDR2 as YNNKEL (reference sequence). The CDR3 has 11 residues. V gave up 1 base and J gave up 5 bases, with 3 bases separating them.

By frequency in the sample, this clonotype is medium-sized. This chain joins TRBV3-1 and TRBJ2-5; no reliable D call. Trimming pared 3 bases from V and 9 bases from J, leaving 8 bases between. The CDR3 loop spans 11 amino acids. Germline CDR1 LGHDT, CDR2 YNNKEL (reference sequence). CDR3 amino acids: CASSHASAQYF. In DNA, the CDR3 is TGTGCCAGCAGCCATGCTTCCGCCCAGTACTTC.

Comment on this clonotype: Possible read error: a much larger clone is one base away. The chain has TRBV7-9 and TRBJ2-5; 10 bases map to TRBD1. The V gene's germline CDR1 is SEHNR and CDR2 FQNEAQ (reference sequence). The CDR3 runs 16 residues. V shed 7 bases and J 4 bases; nucleotides not matched to a gene: 12. CDR3 nucleotides: TGTGCCAGCAACTCAACCGACAGGGGGCAGGGAGAGACCCAGTACTTC. It codes for CASNSTDRGQGETQYF. Combining the CDR3 with reference TRBV7-9 and TRBJ2-5 gives the whole variable domain DTGVSQNPRHKITKRGQNVTFRCDPISEHNRLYWYRQTLGQGPEFLTYFQNEAQLEKSRLLSDRFSAERPKGSFSTLEIQRTEQGDSAMYLCASNSTDRGQGETQYFGPGTRLLVL.